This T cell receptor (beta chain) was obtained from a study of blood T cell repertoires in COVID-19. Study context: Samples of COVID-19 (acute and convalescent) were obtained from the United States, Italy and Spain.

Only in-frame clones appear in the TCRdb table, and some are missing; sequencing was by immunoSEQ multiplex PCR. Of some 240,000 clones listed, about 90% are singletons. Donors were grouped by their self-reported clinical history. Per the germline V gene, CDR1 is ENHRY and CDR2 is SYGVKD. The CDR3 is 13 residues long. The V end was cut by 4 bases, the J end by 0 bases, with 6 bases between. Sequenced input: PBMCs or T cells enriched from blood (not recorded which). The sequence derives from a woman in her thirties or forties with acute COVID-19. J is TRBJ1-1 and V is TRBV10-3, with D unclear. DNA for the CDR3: TGTGCCATCAGTGCAGAACTGAACACTGAAGCTTTCTTT. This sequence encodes CAISAELNTEAFF.